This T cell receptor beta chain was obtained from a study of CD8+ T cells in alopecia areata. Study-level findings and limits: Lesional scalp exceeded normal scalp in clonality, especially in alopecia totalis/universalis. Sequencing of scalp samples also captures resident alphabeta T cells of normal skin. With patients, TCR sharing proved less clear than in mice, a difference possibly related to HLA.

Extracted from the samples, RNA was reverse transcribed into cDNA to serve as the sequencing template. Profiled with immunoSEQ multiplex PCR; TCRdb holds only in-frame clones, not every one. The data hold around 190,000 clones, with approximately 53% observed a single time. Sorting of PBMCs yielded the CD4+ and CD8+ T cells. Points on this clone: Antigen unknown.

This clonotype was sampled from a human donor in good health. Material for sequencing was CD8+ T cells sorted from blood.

CDR3 loop: CASSSAGTAYEQYF. In nucleotides, the CDR3 is TGTGCCAGCAGCTCCGCCGGGACAGCCTACGAGCAGTACTTC. This sequence joins TRBV7-9 and TRBJ2-7; 7 bases line up with TRBD1. CDR3 length equals 14 residues. Germline V CDR1 and CDR2: SEHNR, FQNEAQ (reference sequence). V lost 4 bases to trimming and J lost 2 bases; unmatched junction nucleotides: 5. The full variable domain, with the rest looked up from reference TRBV7-9 and TRBJ2-7, is DTGVSQNPRHKITKRGQNVTFRCDPISEHNRLYWYRQTLGQGPEFLTYFQNEAQLEKSRLLSDRFSAERPKGSFSTLEIQRTEQGDSAMYLCASSSAGTAYEQYFGPGTRLTVT.